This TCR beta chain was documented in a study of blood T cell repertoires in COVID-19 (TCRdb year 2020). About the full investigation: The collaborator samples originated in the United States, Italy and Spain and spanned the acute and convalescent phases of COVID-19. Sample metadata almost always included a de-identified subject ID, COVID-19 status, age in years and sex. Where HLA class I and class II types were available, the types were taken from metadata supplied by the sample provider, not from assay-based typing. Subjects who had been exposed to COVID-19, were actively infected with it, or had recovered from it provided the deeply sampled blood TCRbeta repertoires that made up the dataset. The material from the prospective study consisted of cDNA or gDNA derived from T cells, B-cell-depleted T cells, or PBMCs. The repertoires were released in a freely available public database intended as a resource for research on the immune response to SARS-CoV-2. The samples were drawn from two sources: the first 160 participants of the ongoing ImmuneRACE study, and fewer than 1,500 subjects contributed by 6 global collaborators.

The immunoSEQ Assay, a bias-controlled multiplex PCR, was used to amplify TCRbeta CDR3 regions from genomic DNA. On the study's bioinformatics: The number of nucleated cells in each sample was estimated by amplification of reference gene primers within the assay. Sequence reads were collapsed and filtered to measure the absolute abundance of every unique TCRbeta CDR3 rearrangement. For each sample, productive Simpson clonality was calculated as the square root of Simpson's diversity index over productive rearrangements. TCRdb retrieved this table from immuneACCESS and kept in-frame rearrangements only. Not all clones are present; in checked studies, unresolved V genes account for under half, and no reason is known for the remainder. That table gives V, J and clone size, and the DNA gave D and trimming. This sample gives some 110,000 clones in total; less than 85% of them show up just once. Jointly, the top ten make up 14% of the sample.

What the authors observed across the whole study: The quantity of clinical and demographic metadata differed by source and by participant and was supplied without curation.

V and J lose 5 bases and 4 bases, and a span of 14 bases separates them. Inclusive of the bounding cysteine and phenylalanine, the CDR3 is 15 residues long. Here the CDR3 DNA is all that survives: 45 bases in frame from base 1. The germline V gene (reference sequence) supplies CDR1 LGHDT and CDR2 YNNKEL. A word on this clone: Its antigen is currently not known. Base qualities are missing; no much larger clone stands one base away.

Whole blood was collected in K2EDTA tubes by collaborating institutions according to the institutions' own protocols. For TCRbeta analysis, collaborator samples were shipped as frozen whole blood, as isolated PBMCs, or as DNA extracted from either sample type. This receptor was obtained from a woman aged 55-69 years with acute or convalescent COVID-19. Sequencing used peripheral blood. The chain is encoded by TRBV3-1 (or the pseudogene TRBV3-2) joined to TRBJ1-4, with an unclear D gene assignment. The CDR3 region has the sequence CASSSKRDHNEKLFF. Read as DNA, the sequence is TGTGCCAGCAGCAGTAAGCGAGACCATAATGAAAAACTGTTTTTT.